These 31 T cell receptor beta chains were sequenced from one sample in a study of vaccination effects on CD4 cells after COVID-19. Peptide-pool stimulation followed by sequencing identified expanded antigen-specific CD4+ clonotypes in the ViraFEST assay. Culture proceeded for about 11 days, and CD4+ T cells were then isolated. According to the study, vaccine recipients showed no prior SARS-CoV-2 infection and negative nucleocapsid antibodies. The method was immunoSEQ multiplex PCR; TCRdb's version includes in-frame clones alone and lacks a portion of them. This sample carries about 63,000 clones, 60% to 80% of them seen once, and the ten largest clones take approximately 3.7%. The antigens of these receptors remain unknown. The sequences come from CD4+ T cells from PBMCs cultured with HCoV-OC43 spike peptides, collected before COVID-19 vaccination. Documented subset: HCoV-OC43 spike overlapping peptide pool stimulation. These receptor sequences come from a human donor who received a COVID-19 vaccine.

This chain joins TRBV11-3 and TRBJ2-7, with D maybe TRBD2 (6 bases). CDR1 is SGHNT and CDR2 is YENEEA in the germline V gene. CDR3 length: 15 residues. Between the trimmed V and J ends, which lost 5 bases and 4 bases, there was a span of 18 bases. The CDR3 spells CASSRAGTHIYEQYV. The CDR3 DNA follows: TGTGCCAGCAGCAGAGCCGGGACTCATATTTACGAGCAGTACGTC.

This chain links TRBV19 with TRBJ1-5; D may be TRBD1 (6 bases). Germline CDR1 reads LNHDA; CDR2 reads SQIVND (reference sequence). This CDR3 has 14 residues. V was cut by 7 bases and J by 3 bases, with 13 bases left in between. In DNA, the CDR3 is TGTGCCAGTACTACAGGGCTATCCAATCAGCCCCAGCATTTT. This gives the protein CASTTGLSNQPQHF.

The rearrangement links TRBV12-3 or TRBV12-4 to TRBJ2-5; D is ambiguous. The CDR3 consists of 13 residues. Between the trimmed V and J ends, which lost 2 bases and 5 bases, there was a span of 9 bases. CDR3 loop: CASSLRTVETQYF. CDR3 bases: TGTGCCAGCAGTTTACGCACCGTGGAGACCCAGTACTTC.

This chain uses TRBV5-1 with TRBJ2-3, with 7 positions matching TRBD1. The CDR3 has 14 amino acids. The V gene end was trimmed by 2 bases and the J gene end by 4 bases; junction bases not matched to a gene: 4. Germline loops: CDR1 SGHRS, CDR2 YFSETQ. The CDR3 spells CASSFTGAADTQYF. Written as DNA, the CDR3 is TGCGCCAGCAGCTTTACAGGGGCCGCAGATACGCAGTATTTT.

CDR3 protein: CASSHPRGANYGYTF. The CDR3 coding sequence is TGCGCCAGCAGCCATCCCCGTGGGGCTAACTATGGCTACACCTTC. The chain combines TRBV5-1 with TRBJ1-2; D is unresolved. Per germline, CDR1 SGHRS and CDR2 YFSETQ. Trimming took 4 bases from V and 0 from J, leaving 13 bases between them. There are 15 residues in the CDR3.

This sequence joins TRBV2 and TRBJ1-2, with D hard to call. V lost 4 bases, J lost 2 bases, and 5 bases lay in between. The CDR3 runs to 12 residues. The V gene's germline CDR1 is SNHLY and CDR2 FYNNEI. The CDR3 region has the DNA TGTGCCAGCAGTGGGTCAAACTATGGCTACACCTTC. This codes for CASSGSNYGYTF.

The gene calls are TRBV13 and TRBJ2-7; D is unclear. Trimming removed 6 bases from V and 6 bases from J, with 21 bases in between. This CDR3 is built from 15 residues. CDR1 PRHDT and CDR2 FYEKMQ come from the germline V gene (reference sequence). The CDR3 coding sequence is TGTGCCAGCAGGCGTACTTCGGAACTCACACTCGAGCAGTACGTC. This sequence encodes CASRRTSELTLEQYV.

The chain links TRBV3-1 (or the pseudogene TRBV3-2) to TRBJ2-5, with TRBD2 as a possible D gene (5 bases). This CDR3 has 15 amino acids. The V end was cut by 1 base, the J end by 2 bases, with 11 bases between. Germline assignment: CDR1 LGHDT and CDR2 YNNKEL (reference sequence). The CDR3: CASSQVLEPQETQYF. The CDR3 DNA reads as TGTGCCAGCAGCCAAGTACTAGAGCCGCAAGAGACCCAGTACTTC.

The rearrangement joins TRBV6-5 to TRBJ1-5; TRBD1 matches 7 bases. V lost 6 bases, J lost 3 bases, and 8 bases stayed unmatched. Germline V gene data show CDR1 as MNHEY and CDR2 as SVGAGI. The CDR3 spans 15 residues. CDR3 residues: CASRPGTVYNQPQHF. The CDR3 DNA sequence: TGTGCCAGCAGACCCGGGACAGTTTACAATCAGCCCCAGCATTTT.

This clone was seen a single time. This sequence joins TRBV6-5 and TRBJ1-2; 10 bases fit TRBD1. Trimming removed 8 bases from V and 5 bases from J; junction bases left unmatched: 5. Germline V gene sequence: CDR1 MNHEY, CDR2 SVGAGI. The CDR3 is 13 residues long. CDR3 region: CASVRDRGYGYTF. The CDR3, as DNA: TGTGCCAGCGTTCGGGACAGGGGTTATGGCTACACCTTC.

CDR3 nucleotide sequence: TGTGCCAGCAGCCTCCGCGGGACAGGGGGGATGAATGAGCAGTTCTTC. Encoded protein: CASSLRGTGGMNEQFF. The chain uses TRBV9 and TRBJ2-1; 11 positions match TRBD1. Germline lookup yields CDR1 SGDLS and CDR2 YYNGEE. With 4 bases clipped from V and 7 bases from J, the junction kept 10 bases outside the gene matches. The CDR3 sequence is 16 residues long.

The rearrangement links TRBV6-5 to TRBJ2-2; 9 bases align to TRBD1. V gave up 0 bases and J gave up 6 bases; unmatched junction bases: 5. Germline V CDR1 and CDR2: MNHEY, SVGAGI. The CDR3 totals 16 residues. Here the CDR3 DNA reads TGTGCCAGCAGTTACTCGACAGGGGGTTGGGCCGGGGAGCTGTTTTTT. Translated: CASSYSTGGWAGELFF.

This chain uses TRBV6-1 with TRBJ1-3, with D maybe TRBD1 (6 bases). This CDR3 has 15 amino acids. CDR1 and CDR2 (germline): MNHNS, SASEGT. V gave up 7 bases and J gave up 8 bases, with 21 bases separating them. The CDR3 protein is CASKRQAHLGDTIYF. The DNA of the CDR3 is TGTGCCAGCAAAAGACAGGCTCACCTCGGGGACACCATATATTTT.

There are a few counts of this clone. The chain recombines TRBV6-6 with TRBJ1-6; no clear D. This CDR3 spans 13 amino acids. CDR1 is MNHNY, CDR2 SVGAGI, per germline (reference sequence). Trimming pared 7 bases from V and 10 bases from J, leaving 14 bases between. The CDR3, as DNA: TGTGCCAGCAATTCTATCTCGGACTCACCCCTCCACTTT. It specifies CASNSISDSPLHF.

V usage is TRBV6-5 and J usage is TRBJ2-7; D is ambiguous. The CDR3 runs to 10 residues. The germline V gene has CDR1 MNHEY and CDR2 SVGAGI. CDR3 DNA sequence: TGTGCCAGCAGAGAGCATAGTAGGGACGTC. As protein: CASREHSRDV.

The DNA of the CDR3 is TGTGCCAGCAGCGAGACGGAGGGACAGGGTAAAAGGAACGTC. Translated, it gives CASSETEGQGKRNV. This sequence joins TRBV6-5 and TRBJ2-7; TRBD1 agrees at 9 bases. Germline V CDR1 and CDR2: MNHEY, SVGAGI. This CDR3 is 14 amino acids long.

The chain links TRBV5-6 to TRBJ1-4, with D unclear. Germline loops: CDR1 SGHDT, CDR2 YYEEEE. V was shortened by 1 base and J by 6 bases, with 10 bases between the two germline ends. The CDR3 loop spans 14 amino acids. CDR3 residues: CASSLKGTDEKLFF. The DNA of the CDR3 is TGTGCCAGCAGCTTGAAGGGTACCGATGAAAAACTGTTTTTT.

The rearrangement joins TRBV6-2 or TRBV6-3 to TRBJ2-1; 7 positions agree with TRBD2. The germline V gene encodes CDR1 MNHEY and CDR2 SVGEGT. The CDR3 is made up of 17 amino acids. After removal of 5 bases from V and 0 bases from J, the junction contained 10 bases not matched to a gene. CDR3: CASSIKTAGVSYNEQFF. CDR3 DNA: TGTGCCAGCAGTATAAAAACCGCGGGGGTCTCCTACAATGAGCAGTTCTTC.

This chain connects TRBV6-5 to TRBJ1-5; 7 bases fit TRBD1. The germline CDR1 and CDR2 sequences are MNHEY and SVGAGI. Unmatched junction bases numbered 9, after V lost 6 bases and J lost 7 bases. This CDR3 has 14 residues. Here the CDR3 reads CASRDPGGGQPQHF. The CDR3 DNA reads as TGTGCCAGCAGAGACCCAGGGGGGGGACAGCCCCAGCATTTT.

This chain links TRBV12-3 or TRBV12-4 with TRBJ2-7; no reliable D call. V shed 6 bases and J shed 0 bases, with 6 bases lying between them. The CDR3 is 12 amino acids. CDR3 protein: CASRGSSYEQYV. In nucleotides, the CDR3 is TGTGCCAGCAGGGGCAGCTCCTACGAGCAGTACGTC.

This clone was seen a single time. The chain uses TRBV5-1 and TRBJ2-6; D might be TRBD1 or TRBD2, each matching 6 bases. Trimming took off 4 bases at V and 0 bases at J, with 11 bases between the two ends. CDR3 length: 16 residues. CDR1 is SGHRS, CDR2 YFSETQ, per germline. The CDR3, as DNA: TGCGCCAGCAGCGCGGGACATCCCTCTGGGGCCAACGTCCTGACTTTC. Encoded protein: CASSAGHPSGANVLTF.

The rearrangement links TRBV9 to TRBJ2-1, with 9 bases aligning to TRBD1. This CDR3 spans 16 amino acids. Germline loops: CDR1 SGDLS, CDR2 YYNGEE. J gave up 4 bases and V 5 bases, and 10 bases lay outside the gene matches. The CDR3 loop reads CASRETGTGQYNEQFF. The CDR3 DNA reads TGTGCCAGCAGGGAAACAGGGACAGGGCAATACAATGAGCAGTTCTTC.

This clone was observed a single time. The chain has TRBV18 and TRBJ2-5; D might be TRBD2 (6 bases). Germline CDR1 and CDR2: KGHSH and LQKENI. Deletions cut 4 bases from V and 2 bases from J, with 11 bases between. The CDR3 length is 14 residues. For the CDR3, the DNA is TGTGCCAGCTCACTACCGGGAGCACAAGAGACCCAGTACTTC. Protein sequence: CASSLPGAQETQYF.

This sequence joins TRBV30 and TRBJ2-1; 7 bases are shared with TRBD1. Germline V lookup: CDR1 GTSNPN, CDR2 SVGIG (reference sequence). J gave up 7 bases and V 4 bases, and 13 bases lay outside the gene matches. The CDR3 has 15 amino acids. The CDR3 DNA is TGTGCCTGGAAAGTAGGGCCAGGGGGATGGAATGAGCAGTTCTTC. Amino acids: CAWKVGPGGWNEQFF.

This chain joins TRBV28 and TRBJ1-2; 10 bases agree with TRBD1. The CDR3 loop spans 14 amino acids. With V trimmed by 6 bases and J by 3 bases, 4 bases remained unmatched. CDR1 is MDHEN and CDR2 is SYDVKM in the germline V gene. CDR3 loop: CASRLGTGDYGYTF. For the CDR3, the DNA is TGTGCCAGCAGGCTCGGGACAGGGGACTATGGCTACACCTTC.

The chain links TRBV4-1 to TRBJ1-3; TRBD1 might be the D (5 bases). The germline CDR1 and CDR2 sequences are MGHRA and YSYEKL. The CDR3 runs 16 residues. V lost 7 bases and J 5 bases, leaving 21 bases between the germline ends. CDR3 sequence reads: CASTTAETAIRNTIYF. The CDR3 DNA is TGCGCCAGCACCACAGCGGAGACAGCGATACGAAACACCATATATTTT.

This clone was detected a few times. The chain couples TRBV4-1 to TRBJ1-1, with 10 bases fitting TRBD1. The CDR3 loop spans 16 amino acids. J lost 4 bases, V lost 4 bases, and 9 bases had no gene match. The germline CDR1 and CDR2 sequences are MGHRA and YSYEKL. The CDR3 DNA sequence: TGCGCCAGCAGCCCGCGGAATTGGGACAGGGGCACTGAAGCTTTCTTT. This encodes CASSPRNWDRGTEAFF.

This chain joins TRBV12-2 and TRBJ2-3. TRBV12-2 is reported as a pseudogene. CDR3 length: 16 amino acids. CDR3 in DNA: TGTGCAAGTCGCTCGTGTCGGGGCGTGGACTGGTATACGCAGTATTTT. Amino acids: CASRSCRGVDWYTQYF.

Only one count was recorded for this clone. V gene TRBV12-3 or TRBV12-4 combines with J gene TRBJ2-2, with D unclear. The CDR3 totals 11 residues. V was cut by 4 bases and J by 5 bases, with 2 bases left in between. The CDR3 DNA sequence: TGTGCCAGCAGTTCGACCGGGGAGCTGTTTTTT. As protein: CASSSTGELFF.

The J gene is TRBJ2-2, the V gene TRBV15; no firm D call. The CDR3 sequence is 13 residues long. Trimming took 1 base from V and 5 from J, leaving 5 bases between them. Per the germline V gene, CDR1 is LNHNV and CDR2 is YYDKDF (reference sequence). CDR3 DNA: TGTGCCACCAGCAGAGTTTTAACCGGGGAGCTGTTTTTT. Its protein product is CATSRVLTGELFF.

This chain links TRBV11-3 with TRBJ2-1, with 7 nucleotides matching TRBD1. Germline assignment: CDR1 SGHNT and CDR2 YENEEA. V was clipped by 4 bases and J by 0 bases; unmatched bases: 6. The CDR3 has 16 amino acids. CDR3 nucleotides: TGTGCCAGCAGCTCCAGACAGGGAAACTCCTACAATGAGCAGTTCTTC. Protein product: CASSSRQGNSYNEQFF.